The subject of this entry is one TCR beta chain. The V and J ends lost 3 bases and 4 bases respectively, with 16 bases between them. CDR3 length: 16 residues. MiXCR, run by TCRdb on the 5' RACE reads, gives a single entry per CDR3 protein. The data contain tens of thousands of distinct CDR3 sequences, roughly 12% of them singletons. This entry is derived from a study of T-cell memory formation after mild COVID-19. The V gene is TRBV12-3 or TRBV12-4, the J gene TRBJ1-5; D not resolved. The sequenced material came from PBMCs or a T cell subset sorted from them (not recorded which). This clonotype originated in an adult woman who had mild COVID-19 (a few samples of this study predate the infection). Cell type and time point are not known. The CDR3 loop reads CASSLRLGMENQPQHF. The CDR3 region has the DNA TGTGCCAGCAGTTTGAGGTTGGGGATGGAGAATCAGCCCCAGCATTTT.